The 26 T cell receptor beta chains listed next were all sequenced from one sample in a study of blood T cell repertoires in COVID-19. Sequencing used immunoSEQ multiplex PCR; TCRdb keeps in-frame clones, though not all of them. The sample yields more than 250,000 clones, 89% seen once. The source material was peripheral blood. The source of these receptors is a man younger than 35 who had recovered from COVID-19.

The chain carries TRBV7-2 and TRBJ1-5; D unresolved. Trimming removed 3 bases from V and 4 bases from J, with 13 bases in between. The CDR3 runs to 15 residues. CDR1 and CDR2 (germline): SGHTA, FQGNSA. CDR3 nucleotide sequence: TGTGCCAGCAGCTTGAAGCCAGGAGGGAATCAGCCCCAGCATTTT. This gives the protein CASSLKPGGNQPQHF.

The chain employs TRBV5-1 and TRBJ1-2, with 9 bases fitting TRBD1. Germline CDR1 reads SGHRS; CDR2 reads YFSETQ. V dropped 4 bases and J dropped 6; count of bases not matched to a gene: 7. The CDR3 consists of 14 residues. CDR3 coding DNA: TGCGCCAGCAGCCCCCGGGACAGGGCGGATGGCTACACCTTC. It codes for CASSPRDRADGYTF.

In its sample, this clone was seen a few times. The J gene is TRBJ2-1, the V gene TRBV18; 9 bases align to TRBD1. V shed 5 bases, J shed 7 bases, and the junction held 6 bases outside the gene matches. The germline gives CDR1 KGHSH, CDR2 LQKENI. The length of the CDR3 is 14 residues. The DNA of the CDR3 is TGTGCCAGCTCAGCACAGGGGGCGAAGAATGAGCAGTTCTTC. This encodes CASSAQGAKNEQFF.

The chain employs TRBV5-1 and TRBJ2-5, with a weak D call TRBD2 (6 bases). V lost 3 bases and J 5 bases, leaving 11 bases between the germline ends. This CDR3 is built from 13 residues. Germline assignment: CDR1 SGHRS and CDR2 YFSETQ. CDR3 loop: CASSSTSGETQYF. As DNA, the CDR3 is TGCGCCAGCAGCTCGACTAGTGGGGAGACCCAGTACTTC.

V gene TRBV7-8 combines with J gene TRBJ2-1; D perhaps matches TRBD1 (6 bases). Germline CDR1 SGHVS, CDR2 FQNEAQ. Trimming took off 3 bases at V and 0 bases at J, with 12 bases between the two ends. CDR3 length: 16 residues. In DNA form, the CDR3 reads TGTGCCAGCAGCTTGGGGGCGATAAGCTCCTACAATGAGCAGTTCTTC. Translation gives CASSLGAISSYNEQFF.

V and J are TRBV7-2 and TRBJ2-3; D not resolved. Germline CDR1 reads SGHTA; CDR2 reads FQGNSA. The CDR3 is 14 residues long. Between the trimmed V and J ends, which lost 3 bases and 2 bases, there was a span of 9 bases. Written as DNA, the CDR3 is TGTGCCAGCAGCTTTAGCCAAAACACAGATACGCAGTATTTT. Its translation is CASSFSQNTDTQYF.

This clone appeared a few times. CDR3 bases: TGTGCCAGTAGTATAATAACCTATAGCAATCAGCCCCAGCATTTT. Protein: CASSIITYSNQPQHF. The V call is TRBV19, the J call TRBJ1-5; D unresolved. The V end was cut by 2 bases, the J end by 0 bases, with 8 bases between. The germline gives CDR1 LNHDA, CDR2 SQIVND (reference sequence). CDR3 size: 15 residues. Complete variable domain (other parts from reference TRBV19 and TRBJ1-5): DGGITQSPKYLFRKEGQNVTLSCEQNLNHDAMYWYRQDPGQGLRLIYYSQIVNDFQKGDIAEGYSVSREKKESFPLTVTSAQKNPTAFYLCASSIITYSNQPQHFGDGTRLSIL.

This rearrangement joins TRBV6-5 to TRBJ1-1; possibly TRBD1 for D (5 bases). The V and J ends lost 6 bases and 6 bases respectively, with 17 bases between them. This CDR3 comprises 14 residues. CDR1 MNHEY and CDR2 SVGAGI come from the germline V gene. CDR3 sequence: CASSPGEVEAEAFF. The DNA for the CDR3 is TGTGCCAGCAGCCCGGGGGAGGTTGAGGCTGAAGCTTTCTTT.

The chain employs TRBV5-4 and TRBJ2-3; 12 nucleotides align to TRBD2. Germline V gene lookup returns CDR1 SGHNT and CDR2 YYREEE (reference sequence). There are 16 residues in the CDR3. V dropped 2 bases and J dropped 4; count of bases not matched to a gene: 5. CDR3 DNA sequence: TGTGCCAGCAGCTTAGGACTAGCGGGACCCCCAGATACGCAGTATTTT. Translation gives CASSLGLAGPPDTQYF.

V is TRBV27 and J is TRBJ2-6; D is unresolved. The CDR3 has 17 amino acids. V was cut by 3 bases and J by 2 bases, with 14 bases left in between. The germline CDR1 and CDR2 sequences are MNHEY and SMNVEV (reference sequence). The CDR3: CASSLAVLAAGANVLTF. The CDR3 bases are TGTGCCAGCAGTTTGGCCGTTCTGGCGGCTGGGGCCAACGTCCTGACTTTC.

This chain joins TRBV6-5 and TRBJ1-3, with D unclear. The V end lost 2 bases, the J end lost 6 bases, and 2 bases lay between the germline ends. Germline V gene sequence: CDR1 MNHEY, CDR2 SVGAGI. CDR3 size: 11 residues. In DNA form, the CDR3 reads TGTGCCAGCAGTTACCAAAACACCATATATTTT. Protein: CASSYQNTIYF.

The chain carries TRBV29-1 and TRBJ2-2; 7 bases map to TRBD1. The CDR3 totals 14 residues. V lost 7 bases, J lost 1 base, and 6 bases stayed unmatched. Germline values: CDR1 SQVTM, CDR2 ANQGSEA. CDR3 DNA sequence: TGCAGCGCCGGCAGGACAGGGAACACCGGGGAGCTGTTTTTT. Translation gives CSAGRTGNTGELFF.

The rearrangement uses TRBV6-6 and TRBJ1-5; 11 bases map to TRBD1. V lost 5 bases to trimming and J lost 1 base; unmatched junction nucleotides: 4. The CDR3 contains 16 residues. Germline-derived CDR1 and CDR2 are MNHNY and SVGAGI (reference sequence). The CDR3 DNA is TGTGCCAGCAGTCGCGGACAGGGGGCGAGCAATCAGCCCCAGCATTTT. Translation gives CASSRGQGASNQPQHF.

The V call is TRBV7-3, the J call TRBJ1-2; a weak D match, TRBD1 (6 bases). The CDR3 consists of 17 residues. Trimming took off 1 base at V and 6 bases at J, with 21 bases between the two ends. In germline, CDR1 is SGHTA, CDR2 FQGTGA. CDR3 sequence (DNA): TGTGCCAGCAGCTTAAAGGCAGGGGTAGGGGCTTTTGATGGCTACACCTTC. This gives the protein CASSLKAGVGAFDGYTF.

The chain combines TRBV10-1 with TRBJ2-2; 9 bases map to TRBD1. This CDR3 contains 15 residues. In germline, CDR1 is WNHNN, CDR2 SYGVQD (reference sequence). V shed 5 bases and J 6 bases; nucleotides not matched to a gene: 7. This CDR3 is CASSLRDRDAGELFF. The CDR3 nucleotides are TGCGCCAGCAGTTTACGGGACAGGGACGCCGGGGAGCTGTTTTTT.

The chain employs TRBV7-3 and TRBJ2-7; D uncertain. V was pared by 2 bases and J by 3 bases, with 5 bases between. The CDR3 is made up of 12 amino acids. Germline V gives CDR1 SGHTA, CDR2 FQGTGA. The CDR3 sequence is CASSLSCYEQYF. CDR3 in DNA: TGTGCCAGCAGCTTATCGTGCTACGAGCAGTACTTC.

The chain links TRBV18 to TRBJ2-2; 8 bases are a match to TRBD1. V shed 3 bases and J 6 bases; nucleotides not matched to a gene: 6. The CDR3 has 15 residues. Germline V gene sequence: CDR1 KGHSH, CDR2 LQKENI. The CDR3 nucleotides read TGTGCCAGCTCACCGCTGGGACAGGCGGCCGGGGAGCTGTTTTTT. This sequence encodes CASSPLGQAAGELFF.

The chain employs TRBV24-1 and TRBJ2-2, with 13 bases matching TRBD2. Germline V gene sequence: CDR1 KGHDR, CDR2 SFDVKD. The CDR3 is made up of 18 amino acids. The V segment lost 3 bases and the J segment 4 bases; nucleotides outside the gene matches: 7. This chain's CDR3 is CATSDNGTSGAGTGELFF. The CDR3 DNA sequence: TGTGCCACCAGTGATAATGGGACTAGCGGGGCCGGCACCGGGGAGCTGTTTTTT.

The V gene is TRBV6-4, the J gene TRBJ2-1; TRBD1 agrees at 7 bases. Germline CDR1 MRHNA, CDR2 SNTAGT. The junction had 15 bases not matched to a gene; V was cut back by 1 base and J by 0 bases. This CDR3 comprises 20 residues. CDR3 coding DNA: TGTGCCAGCAGTGACTGTTCCCTCGAGGGGCGACAGGGCTCCTACAATGAGCAGTTCTTC. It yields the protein CASSDCSLEGRQGSYNEQFF.

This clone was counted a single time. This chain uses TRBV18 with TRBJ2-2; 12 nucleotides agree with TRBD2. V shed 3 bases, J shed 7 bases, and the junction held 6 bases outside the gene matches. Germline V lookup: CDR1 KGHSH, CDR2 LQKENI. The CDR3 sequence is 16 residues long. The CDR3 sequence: CASSPRLAGVDGELFF. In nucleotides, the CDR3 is TGTGCCAGCTCACCGCGACTAGCGGGAGTCGACGGGGAGCTGTTTTTT.

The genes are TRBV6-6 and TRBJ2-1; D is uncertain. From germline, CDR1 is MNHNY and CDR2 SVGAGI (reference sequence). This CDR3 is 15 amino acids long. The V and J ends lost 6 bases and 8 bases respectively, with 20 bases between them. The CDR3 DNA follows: TGTGCCAGCAGAAACCCCGAGGCTAGTAGGCATGAGCAGTTCTTC. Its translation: CASRNPEASRHEQFF.

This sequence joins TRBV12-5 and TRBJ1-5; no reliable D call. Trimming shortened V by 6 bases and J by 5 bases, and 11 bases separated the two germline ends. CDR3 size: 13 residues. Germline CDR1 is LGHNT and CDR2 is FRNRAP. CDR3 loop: CASGKDGDQPQHF. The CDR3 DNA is TGTGCTAGTGGAAAGGACGGGGATCAGCCCCAGCATTTT.

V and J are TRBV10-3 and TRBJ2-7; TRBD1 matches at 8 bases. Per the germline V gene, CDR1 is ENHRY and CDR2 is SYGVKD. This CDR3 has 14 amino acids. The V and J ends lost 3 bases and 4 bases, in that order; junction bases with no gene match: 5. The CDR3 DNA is TGTGCCATCAGTGAACCGACAGGGGTGTACGAGCAGTACTTC. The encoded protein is CAISEPTGVYEQYF.

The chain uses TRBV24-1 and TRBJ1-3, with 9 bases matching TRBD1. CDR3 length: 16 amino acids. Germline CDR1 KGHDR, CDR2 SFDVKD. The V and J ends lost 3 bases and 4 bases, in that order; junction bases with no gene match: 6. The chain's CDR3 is CATSDHGTGRGNTIYF. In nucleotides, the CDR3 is TGTGCCACCAGTGATCACGGGACAGGGAGAGGAAACACCATATATTTT.

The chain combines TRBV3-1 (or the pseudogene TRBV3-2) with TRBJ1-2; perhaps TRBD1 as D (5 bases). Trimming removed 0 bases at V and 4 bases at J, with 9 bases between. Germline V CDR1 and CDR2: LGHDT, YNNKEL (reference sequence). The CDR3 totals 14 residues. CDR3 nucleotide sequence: TGTGCCAGCAGCCAAGATCAGGGCTCCTATGGCTACACCTTC. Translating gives CASSQDQGSYGYTF.

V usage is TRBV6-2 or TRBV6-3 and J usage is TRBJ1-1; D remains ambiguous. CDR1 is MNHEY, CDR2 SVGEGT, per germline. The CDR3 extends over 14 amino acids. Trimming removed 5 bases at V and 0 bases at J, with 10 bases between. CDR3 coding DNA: TGTGCCAGCAGTCCCCCCAGGCTGAACACTGAAGCTTTCTTT. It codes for CASSPPRLNTEAFF.